One T cell receptor (beta chain) is described in this entry. Original data processing: Reference gene primer amplification yielded estimated nucleated cell counts. The method was immunoSEQ multiplex PCR; TCRdb's version includes in-frame clones alone and lacks a portion of them. V, J and clone size reflect that table, while D and trimming were determined from the DNA. The table shows tens of thousands of clones, with 75% to 95% occurring only once. The record originates from a study of blood T cell repertoires in COVID-19. The overall study: Sites across the United States, Italy and Spain contributed samples from acute and convalescent COVID-19. T cells, B-cell-depleted T cells, or PBMCs provided the cDNA or gDNA that served as material.

From germline, CDR1 is SNHLY and CDR2 FYNNEI. This CDR3 spans 14 amino acids. V lost 11 bases and J lost 5; bases outside the gene matches: 12. The sequence came from a woman in her fifties or sixties in a cohort sampled during active COVID-19. The sequencing input was peripheral blood. The J gene is TRBJ1-1, the V gene TRBV2; 9 bases map to TRBD1. The CDR3 protein is CAGDKTGGGTEAFF. The CDR3 coding sequence is TGTGCCGGCGACAAGACAGGGGGAGGAACTGAAGCTTTCTTT.